Sequencing of this TCR beta chain was carried out in a study of HIV-infected patients and healthy controls. Across the study: Total CDR3 counts per chain did not differ significantly between patients and controls.

This clonotype was picked up many times. All unsorted peripheral T cells were captured because whole blood was used without fractionation. Alpha and beta constant-region primers primed reverse transcription of around 500 ng RNA. Using multiplexing indices, alpha and beta chain libraries were generated apart by chain-specific third strand synthesis. One entry per CDR3 protein, called by TCRdb with MiXCR from the 5' RACE reads. The sample includes 7,500 or so distinct CDR3 sequences, more than 8.5% seen only once; the top ten take less than 25%. The source material was blood, sampled before antiretroviral therapy. The TCR comes from an adult with HIV infection.

The CDR3 nucleotides are TGCGCCAGCAGCTTGGGGACAGGGGTCTCTGGAAACACCATATATTTT. As protein: CASSLGTGVSGNTIYF. This chain links TRBV5-1 with TRBJ1-3; 9 positions agree with TRBD1. The CDR3 sequence is 16 residues long. V gave up 0 bases and J gave up 0 bases; unmatched junction bases: 1. Germline lookup yields CDR1 SGHRS and CDR2 YFSETQ.